The 10 T cell receptor beta chains below come from one sample, sequenced in a study of vaccination effects on CD4 cells after COVID-19. Antigen specificity for these receptors is unknown. Measured with immunoSEQ multiplex PCR; TCRdb has only the in-frame clones, and not every one. The sample yields tens of thousands of clones, around 68% seen once. Under the ViraFEST assay, PBMC were stimulated with viral peptide pools so that antigen-specific CD4+ T cells expanded. Sequencing was performed afterwards. Researchers isolated CD4+ T cells once approximately eleven days of culture had elapsed. Neither prior SARS-CoV-2 infection nor positive nucleocapsid antibodies were present in the vaccine recipients. The material was CD4+ T cells from PBMCs cultured with HCoV-NL63 spike peptides, obtained before COVID-19 vaccination. These receptors were collected from a human donor who received a COVID-19 vaccine.

This rearrangement joins TRBV10-1 to TRBJ2-4, with D perhaps given as TRBD1 or TRBD2 (5 bases each). CDR3 length: 16 amino acids. CDR1 and CDR2 (germline): WNHNN, SYGVQD (reference sequence). V lost 5 bases, J lost 3 bases, and 17 bases lay in between. CDR3 DNA: TGCGCCAGCAGTTTGGTACCCGGGACGAACAAAAACATTCAGTACTTC. It translates to CASSLVPGTNKNIQYF.

Here the CDR3 DNA reads TGTGCCAGCGGGGGCTACGAGCAGTACTTC. It encodes CASGGYEQYF. The V gene is TRBV3-1 (or the pseudogene TRBV3-2), the J gene TRBJ2-7; either TRBD1 or TRBD2 may supply D (5 bases each). The V end was cut by 8 bases, the J end by 3 bases, with 5 bases between. The CDR3 has 10 amino acids. Germline values: CDR1 LGHDT, CDR2 YNNKEL (reference sequence).

The chain joins TRBV2 to TRBJ1-3, with 8 positions matching TRBD1. The CDR3 extends over 12 amino acids. Germline V gene sequence: CDR1 SNHLY, CDR2 FYNNEI. The ends lost 8 bases at V and 3 bases at J; junction bases unmatched: 0. CDR3 region: CASGQGGNTIYF. CDR3 DNA sequence: TGTGCCAGCGGACAGGGTGGAAACACCATATATTTT.

Only a few counts were recorded for this clone. The rearrangement links TRBV18 to TRBJ1-1, with 7 bases that match TRBD1. Trimming cost V 5 bases and J 2 bases; bases outside gene matches: 5. This CDR3 has 14 amino acids. Germline V gives CDR1 KGHSH, CDR2 LQKENI. CDR3 protein: CASSVGQDNTEAFF. The CDR3 coding sequence is TGTGCCAGCTCAGTCGGACAGGATAACACTGAAGCTTTCTTT.

This chain joins TRBV6-5 and TRBJ1-2; D perhaps matches TRBD1 (6 bases). This CDR3 contains 15 residues. V lost 6 bases, J lost 0 bases, and 14 bases lay in between. The germline CDR1 and CDR2 sequences are MNHEY and SVGAGI. CDR3 coding DNA: TGTGCCAGCAGACAGGGAGCCGATGCTAACTATGGCTACACCTTC. Translation gives CASRQGADANYGYTF.

This clone was observed a handful of times. The V gene is TRBV7-7, the J gene TRBJ2-2, with D maybe TRBD2 (6 bases). The CDR3 runs to 16 residues. In germline, CDR1 is SSHAT, CDR2 FNYEAQ (reference sequence). V lost 1 base and J lost 3, with 12 bases in between. The CDR3, as DNA: TGTGCCAGCAGCTTAGGCAGGACTATACACACCGGGGAGCTGTTTTTT. Encoded protein: CASSLGRTIHTGELFF.

CDR3 DNA sequence: TGCGCCAGCAGCTTGGCGGGACCGTTGAACACTGAAGCTTTCTTT. It is translated as CASSLAGPLNTEAFF. The chain carries TRBV5-1 and TRBJ1-1; TRBD1 might be the D (5 bases). This CDR3 region has 15 residues. V dropped 0 bases and J dropped 0 bases, with 9 bases sitting between them. CDR1 and CDR2 (germline): SGHRS, YFSETQ.

V is TRBV19 and J is TRBJ2-7, with D tentatively TRBD1 (6 bases). This CDR3 is 15 amino acids long. Germline CDR1 reads LNHDA; CDR2 reads SQIVND (reference sequence). V lost 4 bases and J 2 bases, leaving 15 bases between the germline ends. CDR3 residues: CASSTPGHSTYEQYF. The CDR3 DNA follows: TGTGCCAGTAGTACTCCGGGACACTCAACCTACGAGCAGTACTTC.

The rearrangement joins TRBV10-3 to TRBJ2-3; 16 bases agree with TRBD2. Germline V gives CDR1 ENHRY, CDR2 SYGVKD. The CDR3 spans 17 residues. V shed 0 bases and J 4 bases; nucleotides not matched to a gene: 1. The CDR3 spells CAISESGLAGGADTQYF. The DNA of the CDR3 is TGTGCCATCAGTGAGTCGGGACTAGCGGGAGGGGCAGATACGCAGTATTTT.

The rearrangement uses TRBV3-1 (or the pseudogene TRBV3-2) and TRBJ2-5, with D possibly matching TRBD1 (5 bases). Deletions cut 5 bases from V and 2 bases from J, with 12 bases between. The CDR3 sequence is 14 residues long. CDR1 LGHDT and CDR2 YNNKEL come from the germline V gene (reference sequence). The CDR3: CASSKAGRQETQYF. The CDR3 region has the DNA TGTGCCAGCAGCAAGGCAGGGCGGCAAGAGACCCAGTACTTC.